These T cell receptor beta chains were read from a single sample in a study of CD8 T cells in Susac syndrome. TCRdb ran MiXCR on the immunoSEQ multiplex PCR reads and lists one entry per CDR3 protein. This sample yields about 290,000 distinct CDR3 sequences, of which approximately 89% are seen a single time; 0.18% belongs to the top ten. Sequences were obtained from CD8+ T cells from PBMCs. The source is a human donor with multiple sclerosis. The CDR3 runs from the conserved cysteine through the conserved F or W. The order of the fields is D gene, J gene, clone size, V gene, CDR3 DNA, CDR3 protein. D genes are given only for firm matches. Only part of the rows carry a size: once, few, many, or a class if the clone is expanded.

>-|TRBJ1-1|-|TRBV28
TGTGCCAGCATAATGGGGGGGAATCCCGAAGCTTTCTTT
CASIMGGNPEAFF
>TRBD2|TRBJ2-5|-|TRBV7-2
TGTGCCAGCAGCTCTACTAGCGGGAGGTATAGGGAGACCCAGTACTTC
CASSSTSGRYRETQYF
>TRBD2|TRBJ2-3|-|TRBV6-2/TRBV6-3
TGTGCCAGCAGTTACCGGGACTACAAGACCACAGATACGCAGTATTTT
CASSYRDYKTTDTQYF
>TRBD2|TRBJ2-3|-|TRBV20-1
TGCAGTGCTAGTTGGCCTAGCGGAAGCACAGATACGCAGTATTTT
CSASWPSGSTDTQYF
>-|TRBJ1-1|-|TRBV28
TGTGCCAGCAGTTTATCCCCTAGCCTTATGAACACTGAAGCTTTCTTT
CASSLSPSLMNTEAFF
>-|TRBJ2-7|-|TRBV20-1
TGCAGTGCTAGGGAAGAGACAGGATTACCCTACGAGCAGTACTTC
CSAREETGLPYEQYF
>TRBD2|TRBJ2-1|-|TRBV6-2/TRBV6-3
TGTGCCAGCAGTTACCGGGAGGGCTCCTACAATGAGCAGTTCTTC
CASSYREGSYNEQFF
>-|TRBJ1-5|few|TRBV7-9
TGTGCCAGCAGTTTAGACAGCCAGCCCCAGCATTTT
CASSLDSQPQHF
>-|TRBJ2-4|-|TRBV5-6
TGTGCCAGCAGCTGGGCGGGACGAGCCAAAAACATTCAGTACTTC
CASSWAGRAKNIQYF
>-|TRBJ2-3|-|TRBV12-3/TRBV12-4
TGTGCCAGCAGCTTTCCCGGGACCCTTCTAAGCACAGATACGCAGTATTTT
CASSFPGTLLSTDTQYF
>TRBD2|TRBJ2-1|-|TRBV7-3
TGTGCCAGCAGCCCAATAGCGGGGGGTCACGAGCAGTTCTTC
CASSPIAGGHEQFF
>-|TRBJ1-5|-|TRBV25-1
TGTGCCAGCAGTGAAGGAGGGAAGGTTCAGCCCCAGCATTTT
CASSEGGKVQPQHF
>-|TRBJ2-2|-|TRBV28
TGTGCCAGCACCCCCATAGGGGGATACACCGGGGAGCTGTTTTTT
CASTPIGGYTGELFF
>-|TRBJ2-7|-|TRBV4-2
TGTGCCAGCAGCCAAGTTAATGTAGCGGAGGCGGGAGAGCAGTACTTC
CASSQVNVAEAGEQYF
>-|TRBJ1-5|-|TRBV7-9
TGTGCCAGCAGCCCGGACAGCCTGGGGTATCAGCCCCAGCATTTT
CASSPDSLGYQPQHF
>-|TRBJ2-2|-|TRBV20-1
TGCAGTGCTAGACCGGGACACAACACCGGGGAGCTGTTTTTT
CSARPGHNTGELFF
>TRBD1|TRBJ2-6|-|TRBV4-2
TGTGCCAGCAGCCAACAGACAGGGCTTGGGGCCAACGTCCTGACTTTC
CASSQQTGLGANVLTF
>-|TRBJ1-3|once|TRBV30
TGTGCCTGGACCCTACCCATCGCCTCTGGAAACACCATATATTTT
CAWTLPIASGNTIYF
>-|TRBJ2-7|-|TRBV5-5
TGTGCCAGCAGCTTGTGGTCAGGGACTGGCGAGCAGTACTTC
CASSLWSGTGEQYF
>-|TRBJ2-2|-|TRBV6-2/TRBV6-3
TGTGCCAGCAGTAGACTTGTACTGGGCGGGGAGCTGTTTTTT
CASSRLVLGGELFF
>-|TRBJ2-7|-|TRBV10-3
TGTGCCACCTCCGGCCCCAAAGACAGAGTTAAGTACGAGCAGTACTTC
CATSGPKDRVKYEQYF
>TRBD1|TRBJ2-3|-|TRBV12-3/TRBV12-4
TGTGCCAGCAGTCTCTCGGGACAGGGAATAACAGATACGCAGTATTTT
CASSLSGQGITDTQYF
>-|TRBJ2-3|-|TRBV6-4
TGTGCCAGCAGTGACTCGGGGGGGGCCCCGGATACGCAGTATTTT
CASSDSGGAPDTQYF
>TRBD1|TRBJ2-5|-|TRBV4-3
TGCGCCAGCAGCCACGGACAGGGTGGTTTAGCCGGGGAGACCCAGTACTTC
CASSHGQGGLAGETQYF
>TRBD2|TRBJ2-1|-|TRBV23-1
TGCGCCAGCAGTCAGTCCCCGCGGGAGGGCCCTTACAATGAGCAGTTCTTC
CASSQSPREGPYNEQFF
>-|TRBJ2-3|-|TRBV4-3
TGCGCCAGCAGCCAACTGGGGGGAAGGGCAGATACGCAGTATTTT
CASSQLGGRADTQYF
>-|TRBJ2-4|-|TRBV3-1
TGTGCCAGCAGCCAAGATTTTGCGGGAAAGCCGGAAGCCAAAAACATTCAGTACTTC
CASSQDFAGKPEAKNIQYF
>TRBD1|TRBJ2-7|-|TRBV27
TGTGCCAGCAGTTGGAGGACAGGGGCGAACTCCTACGAGCAGTACTTC
CASSWRTGANSYEQYF
>TRBD2|TRBJ2-1|-|TRBV20-1
TGCAGTGCTAGAGAGACTAGCGGGCCCTACAATGAGCAGTTCTTC
CSARETSGPYNEQFF
>-|TRBJ1-3|-|TRBV10-3
TGTGCCATCAGTGAGTCTTGGGACTCTGGAAACACCATATATTTT
CAISESWDSGNTIYF
>-|TRBJ1-2|-|TRBV27
TGTGCCAGCAGCGCCGGGGGGCAGAACTATGGCTACACCTTC
CASSAGGQNYGYTF
>TRBD2|TRBJ2-7|-|TRBV3-1
TGTGCCAGCAGCCAAGATCTGGAGCGGGAGGGCCCCATCGACGAGCAGTACTTC
CASSQDLEREGPIDEQYF
>TRBD1|TRBJ2-3|-|TRBV4-2
TGTGCCAGCAGCCAAGATGAGGTACAGGGGGAGTCCGATACGCAGTATTTT
CASSQDEVQGESDTQYF
>-|TRBJ2-1|few|TRBV7-9
TGTGCCAGCAGCTTAGATGAGCAGTTCTTC
CASSLDEQFF
>-|TRBJ2-7|-|TRBV20-1
TGCAGTGCTCGAATCCGGGAGTCAGGGTTCTTCTTC
CSARIRESGFFF
>TRBD2|TRBJ2-7|-|TRBV27
TGTGCCAGTTCCCCTCCCCTCACTAGCGGCTTCAGCTCCTACGAGCAGTACTTC
CASSPPLTSGFSSYEQYF
>-|TRBJ1-5|-|TRBV28
TGTGCCAGCGGCCAGGGGCAGCCCCAGCATTTT
CASGQGQPQHF
>TRBD2|TRBJ2-5|-|TRBV12-3/TRBV12-4
TGTGCCAGCAGTTCGGGAGGCCCCCCCGAAGAGACCCAGTACTTC
CASSSGGPPEETQYF
>-|TRBJ2-1|-|TRBV7-9
TGTGCCAGCAGCATCAGGGCTTACAATGAGCAGTTCTTC
CASSIRAYNEQFF
>TRBD1|TRBJ1-1|-|TRBV11-2
TGTGCCAGCAGCTTAGTTCCACAGGGGACATCTGAAGCTTTCTTT
CASSLVPQGTSEAFF
>-|TRBJ1-1|-|TRBV12-3/TRBV12-4
TGTGCCAGCGCTCTAACAGCGAACACTGAAGCTTTCTTT
CASALTANTEAFF
>-|TRBJ2-3|-|TRBV4-3
TGCGCCAGCAGCCAAGATCTTCAATCGGGGCCAACAGATACGCAGTATTTT
CASSQDLQSGPTDTQYF
>-|TRBJ1-1|-|TRBV30
TGTGCCTGGAGTGTGACGGGGGCTGAAGCTTTCTTT
CAWSVTGAEAFF
>TRBD1|TRBJ1-1|once|TRBV25-1
TGTGCCAGCAGTGACGTGAGGGAGGGGGCAGACACTGAAGCTTTCTTT
CASSDVREGADTEAFF
>TRBD2|TRBJ2-7|-|TRBV6-4
TGTGCCAGCATGGGGACTAGCGGGAGGCCCTCCTACGAGCAGTACTTC
CASMGTSGRPSYEQYF
>-|TRBJ1-1|once|TRBV5-5
TGTGCCAGCAGCTTGGGCTGGGAAGCTTTCTTT
CASSLGWEAFF